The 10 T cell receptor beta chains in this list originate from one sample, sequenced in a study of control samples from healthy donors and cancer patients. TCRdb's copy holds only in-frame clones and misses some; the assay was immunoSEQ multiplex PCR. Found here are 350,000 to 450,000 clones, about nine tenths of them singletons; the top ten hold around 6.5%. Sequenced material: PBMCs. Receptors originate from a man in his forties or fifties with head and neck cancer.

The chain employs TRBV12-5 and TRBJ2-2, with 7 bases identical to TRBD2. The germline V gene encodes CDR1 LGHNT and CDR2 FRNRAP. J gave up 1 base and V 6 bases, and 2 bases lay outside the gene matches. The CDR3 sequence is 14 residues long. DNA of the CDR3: TGTGCTAGTGGCCAGCGGGAGAACACCGGGGAGCTGTTTTTT. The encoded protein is CASGQRENTGELFF.

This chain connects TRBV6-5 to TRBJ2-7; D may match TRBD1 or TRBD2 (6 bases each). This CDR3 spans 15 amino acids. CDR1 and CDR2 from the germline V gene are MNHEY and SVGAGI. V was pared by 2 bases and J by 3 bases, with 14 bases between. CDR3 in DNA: TGTGCCAGCAGTTACCAGGGGCGGCGGGGCTACGAGCAGTACTTC. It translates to CASSYQGRRGYEQYF.

CDR3 region: CASSPRATDEQFF. The CDR3 nucleotides read TGTGCCAGCAGCCCCCGAGCGACCGATGAGCAGTTCTTC. The chain is built from TRBV7-2 and TRBJ2-1; D gene uncertain. The V end was cut by 5 bases, the J end by 8 bases, with 13 bases between. This CDR3 has 13 amino acids. Germline V CDR1 and CDR2: SGHTA, FQGNSA.

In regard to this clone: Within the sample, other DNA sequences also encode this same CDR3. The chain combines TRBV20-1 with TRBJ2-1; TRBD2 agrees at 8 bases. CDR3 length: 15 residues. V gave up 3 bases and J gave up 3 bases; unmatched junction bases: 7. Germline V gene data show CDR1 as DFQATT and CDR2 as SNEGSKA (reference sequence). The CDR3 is CSASFGTRSYNEQFF. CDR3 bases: TGCAGTGCTAGTTTCGGGACTAGGAGCTACAATGAGCAGTTCTTC.

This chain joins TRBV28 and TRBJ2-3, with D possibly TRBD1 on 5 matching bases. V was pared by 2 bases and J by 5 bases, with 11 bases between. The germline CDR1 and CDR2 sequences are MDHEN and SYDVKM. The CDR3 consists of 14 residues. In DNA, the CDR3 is TGTGCCAGCAGTTTACTTTCAGGGATAGATACGCAGTATTTT. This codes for CASSLLSGIDTQYF.

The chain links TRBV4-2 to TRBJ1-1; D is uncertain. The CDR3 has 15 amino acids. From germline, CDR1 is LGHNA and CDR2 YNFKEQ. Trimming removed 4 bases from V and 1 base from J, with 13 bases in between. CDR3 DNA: TGTGCCAGCAGCCCCATGGGAGCGGCGAACACTGAAGCTTTCTTT. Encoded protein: CASSPMGAANTEAFF.

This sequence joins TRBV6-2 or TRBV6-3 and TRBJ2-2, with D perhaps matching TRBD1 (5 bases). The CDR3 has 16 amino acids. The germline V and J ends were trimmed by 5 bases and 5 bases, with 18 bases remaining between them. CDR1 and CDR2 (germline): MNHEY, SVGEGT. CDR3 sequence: CASSQDQTVSTGELFF. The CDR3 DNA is TGTGCCAGCAGTCAGGACCAGACAGTATCTACCGGGGAGCTGTTTTTT.

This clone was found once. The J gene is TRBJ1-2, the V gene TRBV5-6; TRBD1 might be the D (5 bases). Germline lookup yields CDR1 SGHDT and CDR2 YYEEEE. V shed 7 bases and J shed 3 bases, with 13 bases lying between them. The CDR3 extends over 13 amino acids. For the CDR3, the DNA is TGTGCCAGCGCCTGGGGGAGGGACTATGGCTACACCTTC. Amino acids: CASAWGRDYGYTF.

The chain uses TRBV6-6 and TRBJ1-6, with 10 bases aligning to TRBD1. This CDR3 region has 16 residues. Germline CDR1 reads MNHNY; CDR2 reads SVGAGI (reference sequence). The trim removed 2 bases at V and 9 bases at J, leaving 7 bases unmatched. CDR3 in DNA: TGTGCCAGCAGTTACCCGAAGACAGGGGGCGGTTCACCCCTCCACTTT. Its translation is CASSYPKTGGGSPLHF.

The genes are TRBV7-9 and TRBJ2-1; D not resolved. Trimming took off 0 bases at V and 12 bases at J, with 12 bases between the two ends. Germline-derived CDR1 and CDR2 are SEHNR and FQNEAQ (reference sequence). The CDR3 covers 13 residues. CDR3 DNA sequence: TGTGCCAGCAGCTTAGCGGGATGGGTCGGGCAGTTCTTC. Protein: CASSLAGWVGQFF.